This T cell receptor beta chain was found in a study of blood T cell repertoires in COVID-19. Study context: Sample material is recorded as cDNA or gDNA derived from T cells, B-cell-depleted T cells, or PBMCs.

Original data processing: Nucleated cell number was recorded as an estimate derived from reference gene primer amplification. Using immunoSEQ multiplex PCR, the repertoire was profiled, and TCRdb retains in-frame clones only, with some absent. V, J and clone size are taken as reported in that table, and D and trimming were inferred from the DNA itself. The sample gives 170,000 or so clones, approximately 90% of which show up once; roughly 0.9% is in the top ten. There are 13 residues in the CDR3. Germline V gene lookup returns CDR1 SGHNT and CDR2 YYREEE (reference sequence). Trimming shortened V by 5 bases and J by 8 bases, and 15 bases separated the two germline ends. This clone was detected only once.

The gene calls are TRBV5-4 and TRBJ2-3, with D uncertain. This receptor was identified in a young woman who had recovered from COVID-19. What was sequenced was peripheral blood. The DNA for the CDR3 is TGTGCCAGCAGACGACTGAGCTGGCGTACGCAGTATTTT. This codes for CASRRLSWRTQYF.